The entry below gives a single T cell receptor (beta chain) sequence along with its context. Antigen specificity is unknown. The read ends 3 residues early relative to the CDR3; the germline J gene fills the gap. The source of the sample is a study of T cell clonality in common variable immunodeficiency. Caucasian heritage predominated among both patients and controls. Donors gave roughly 4.5 to 9 ml heparinized peripheral whole blood. Study results and caveats: TCRbeta clonality was increased in CVID versus healthy controls. Repertoire-complication correlations in CVID were limited by patient heterogeneity.

Assay: immunoSEQ multiplex PCR; the TCRdb copy retains only in-frame clones and omits some. Sampling found around 55,000 clones, none seen once. The CDR3 spans 14 residues. Trimming removed 3 bases from V and 5 bases from J, with 13 bases in between. Germline assignment: CDR1 SEHNR and CDR2 FQNEAQ (reference sequence). V is TRBV7-9 and J is TRBJ2-5; possible D gene TRBD2, 6 bases. The TCR originated in a person aged 18 to 75 in good health. The sample was peripheral blood mononuclear cells. The CDR3 sequence is CASSLGGRGETQYF. CDR3 bases read: TGTGCCAGCAGCTTGGGGGGTAGGGGTGAGACC.